The next 23 T cell receptor beta chains were all read from a single sample in a study of T-cell reconstitution after alpha-beta-depleted transplantation in children. A TCRbeta library incorporating unique molecular identifiers was prepared. Via MiXCR, TCRdb re-called the PCR reads, giving one row per CDR3 protein. The sample lists 300,000 or so distinct CDR3 sequences, more than 20% occurring once. The source material was PBMCs, mostly from graft donor cells, sampled 180 days after TCRalphabeta/CD19-depleted stem cell transplant. These receptors all stem from a male patient younger than 18 who had a stem cell transplant for acute lymphoblastic leukemia, so the T cells may come from the graft donor.

The rearrangement uses TRBV20-1 and TRBJ2-2; no firm D call. CDR3 length: 14 residues. The germline CDR1 and CDR2 sequences are DFQATT and SNEGSKA (reference sequence). The V gene lost 6 bases and the J gene lost 3 bases, with 14 bases spanning the gap. This chain's CDR3 is CSAWDSGHTGELFF. The CDR3 DNA follows: TGCAGTGCCTGGGATTCGGGTCACACCGGGGAGCTGTTTTTT.

This chain joins TRBV5-1 and TRBJ2-2, with 8 bases fitting TRBD1. Germline CDR1 is SGHRS and CDR2 is YFSETQ. CDR3 length equals 16 residues. Trimming cost V 6 bases and J 5 bases; bases outside gene matches: 12. The chain's CDR3 is CASTVTSTGVTGELFF. Here the CDR3 DNA reads TGCGCCAGCACCGTCACATCGACAGGGGTTACCGGGGAGCTGTTTTTT.

This clonotype was picked up a small number of times. The chain is built from TRBV27 and TRBJ2-2; 7 bases agree with TRBD2. J lost 4 bases, V lost 8 bases, and 7 bases had no gene match. The germline gives CDR1 MNHEY, CDR2 SMNVEV (reference sequence). CDR3 length equals 14 residues. This CDR3 reads CASWGGEGTGELFF. The CDR3 nucleotides read TGTGCCAGCTGGGGGGGTGAGGGCACCGGGGAGCTGTTTTTT.

CDR3 in DNA: TGCAGTGCGCCGCTAGTGGGTGAGCAGTTCTTC. Protein sequence: CSAPLVGEQFF. This chain links TRBV20-1 with TRBJ2-1; D unresolved. Germline-derived CDR1 and CDR2 are DFQATT and SNEGSKA (reference sequence). The CDR3 has 11 amino acids. V lost 6 bases, J lost 9 bases, and 12 bases lay in between.

This clonotype was observed a handful of times. V usage is TRBV5-1 and J usage is TRBJ2-1, with D perhaps TRBD2 (6 bases). Germline V lookup: CDR1 SGHRS, CDR2 YFSETQ. V was clipped by 4 bases and J by 4 bases, with 15 bases between them. The CDR3 totals 15 residues. The CDR3 sequence is CASSTTSPGYNEQFF. In nucleotides, the CDR3 is TGCGCCAGCAGCACTACTAGCCCCGGATACAATGAGCAGTTCTTC.

This clonotype was seen a handful of times. The chain joins TRBV25-1 to TRBJ2-6; D ambiguous. Germline loops: CDR1 MGHDK, CDR2 SYGVNS. Deletions cut 8 bases from V and 0 bases from J, with 14 bases between. The CDR3 spans 16 residues. The CDR3 protein is CASPPGRDSGANVLTF. CDR3 DNA sequence: TGTGCCAGCCCCCCCGGGCGAGACTCTGGGGCCAACGTCCTGACTTTC.

The chain combines TRBV25-1 with TRBJ2-2; D is unclear. The CDR3 is 14 amino acids. The germline V gene encodes CDR1 MGHDK and CDR2 SYGVNS. Trimming took off 3 bases at V and 7 bases at J, with 12 bases between the two ends. The CDR3, as DNA: TGTGCCAGCAGTGACCCTCCGTCGAGCGGGGAGCTGTTTTTT. It translates to CASSDPPSSGELFF.

The rearrangement uses TRBV24-1 and TRBJ1-5; D is uncertain. Germline CDR1 reads KGHDR; CDR2 reads SFDVKD. V was clipped by 4 bases and J by 1 base, with 16 bases between them. The CDR3 totals 17 residues. CDR3 bases: TGTGCCACCAGTGAATCCTATTCGGGGTCGAGCAATCAGCCCCAGCATTTT. Its translation is CATSESYSGSSNQPQHF.

This chain links TRBV5-1 with TRBJ2-1; 11 nucleotides line up with TRBD2. Germline V gene lookup returns CDR1 SGHRS and CDR2 YFSETQ. The CDR3 extends over 15 amino acids. V gave up 4 bases and J gave up 3 bases; unmatched junction bases: 3. For the CDR3, the DNA is TGCGCCAGCAGCGAAACTAGCGGGGGCTACAATGAGCAGTTCTTC. Amino acids: CASSETSGGYNEQFF. Full variable domain (rest looked up from reference TRBV5-1 and TRBJ2-1): KAGVTQTPRYLIKTRGQQVTLSCSPISGHRSVSWYQQTPGQGLQFLFEYFSETQRNKGNFPGRFSGRQFSNSRSEMNVSTLELGDSALYLCASSETSGGYNEQFFGPGTRLTVL.

The V call is TRBV20-1, the J call TRBJ2-5; 8 bases are a match to TRBD2. The V segment lost 0 bases and the J segment 1 base; nucleotides outside the gene matches: 4. CDR1 DFQATT and CDR2 SNEGSKA come from the germline V gene (reference sequence). The CDR3 spans 15 residues. The CDR3 DNA follows: TGCAGTGCTAGAGACGGGGGGGGTCCCCAAGAGACCCAGTACTTC. Translating it yields CSARDGGGPQETQYF.

This chain uses TRBV7-8 with TRBJ2-7, with 9 bases fitting TRBD1. Germline assignment: CDR1 SGHVS and CDR2 FQNEAQ. The ends lost 1 base at V and 4 bases at J; junction bases unmatched: 8. This CDR3 is 16 amino acids long. DNA of the CDR3: TGTGCCAGCAGCTTAGGACCGGGGACAGGGTGGTACGAGCAGTACTTC. Translated: CASSLGPGTGWYEQYF.

The chain has TRBV4-2 and TRBJ1-4, with a weak D call TRBD1 (5 bases). Trimming pared 4 bases from V and 0 bases from J, leaving 12 bases between. Germline assignment: CDR1 LGHNA and CDR2 YNFKEQ. The CDR3 has 16 residues. The CDR3 is CASSPAWGTTNEKLFF. Written as DNA, the CDR3 is TGTGCCAGCAGCCCGGCATGGGGGACAACTAATGAAAAACTGTTTTTT.

This clonotype was found a few times. CDR3: CASSLWDLISYEQYF. The DNA for the CDR3 is TGTGCCAGCAGCTTGTGGGACTTGATCTCCTACGAGCAGTACTTC. The J gene is TRBJ2-7, the V gene TRBV5-5; tentative D call: TRBD2 (6 bases). CDR3 size: 15 residues. Germline values: CDR1 SGHKS, CDR2 YYEKEE (reference sequence). V was pared by 1 base and J by 0 bases, with 11 bases between.

The J gene is TRBJ1-1, the V gene TRBV24-1, with D unresolved. This CDR3 spans 13 amino acids. Germline CDR1 reads KGHDR; CDR2 reads SFDVKD. V lost 1 base and J 0 bases, leaving 2 bases between the germline ends. The CDR3 region has the DNA TGTGCCACCAGTGATTTAGTGAACACTGAAGCTTTCTTT. It yields the protein CATSDLVNTEAFF.

There are a few counts of this clonotype. The chain links TRBV27 to TRBJ2-1, with TRBD1 as a possible D gene (6 bases). This CDR3 has 14 amino acids. V was clipped by 5 bases and J by 7 bases, with 15 bases between them. In germline, CDR1 is MNHEY, CDR2 SMNVEV (reference sequence). The CDR3 DNA reads TGTGCCAGCAGTCCAAGGTTGGGGGCAAATGAGCAGTTCTTC. This codes for CASSPRLGANEQFF.

Ten or more counts support this clonotype. This rearrangement joins TRBV5-1 to TRBJ2-1; 9 bases agree with TRBD2. The CDR3 contains 15 residues. J lost 1 base, V lost 5 bases, and 4 bases had no gene match. Germline V CDR1 and CDR2: SGHRS, YFSETQ. The CDR3 bases are TGCGCCAGCAGGGTTAGCGGGAGTTCCTACAATGAGCAGTTCTTC. It encodes CASRVSGSSYNEQFF.

The sample holds a few counts of this clonotype. The V call is TRBV2, the J call TRBJ2-1; 7 bases fit TRBD1. From germline, CDR1 is SNHLY and CDR2 FYNNEI. V lost 3 bases, J lost 5 bases, and 7 bases stayed unmatched. The CDR3 totals 15 residues. The CDR3 region is CASSDWQGENNEQFF. The CDR3 coding sequence is TGTGCCAGCAGTGATTGGCAGGGGGAGAACAATGAGCAGTTCTTC. The variable domain in full, completed from reference TRBV2 and TRBJ2-1, reads EPEVTQTPSHQVTQMGQEVILRCVPISNHLYFYWYRQILGQKVEFLVSFYNNEISEKSEIFDDQFSVERPDGSNFTLKIRSTKLEDSAMYFCASSDWQGENNEQFFGPGTRLTVL.

The gene calls are TRBV20-1 and TRBJ2-1; 10 nucleotides line up with TRBD2. The CDR3 loop spans 11 amino acids. Trimming removed 5 bases from V and 11 bases from J; junction bases left unmatched: 3. CDR1 and CDR2 from the germline V gene are DFQATT and SNEGSKA (reference sequence). DNA for the CDR3: TGCAGTGCTGGGACTAGCGAGAAGCAGTTCTTC. Protein: CSAGTSEKQFF.

This chain connects TRBV7-1 to TRBJ1-5; D is unresolved. TRBV7-1 is labeled an ORF, and its function is uncertain. The CDR3 length is 16 residues. Trimming stripped 5 bases from V and 0 bases from J, with 14 bases between. The CDR3 sequence: CASSALRVPSNQPQHF. The CDR3 nucleotides read TGTGCCAGCAGCGCACTCCGGGTTCCTAGCAATCAGCCCCAGCATTTT.

This clonotype was seen ten or more times. The rearrangement uses TRBV7-2 and TRBJ2-3; 10 nucleotides match TRBD2. Germline V gene sequence: CDR1 SGHTA, CDR2 FQGNSA. V lost 6 bases to trimming and J lost 7 bases; unmatched junction nucleotides: 10. CDR3 length: 15 amino acids. The CDR3 DNA follows: TGTGCCAGCAGATTATCCGGGACTAGCGAGTATACGCAGTATTTT. Translated, it gives CASRLSGTSEYTQYF.

The V call is TRBV6-5, the J call TRBJ1-4, with D perhaps TRBD1 (6 bases). This CDR3 has 14 amino acids. V lost 4 bases and J 2 bases, leaving 8 bases between the germline ends. CDR1 MNHEY and CDR2 SVGAGI come from the germline V gene. CDR3 sequence: CASSSGVTNEKLFF. The CDR3, as DNA: TGTGCCAGCAGTTCAGGGGTCACTAATGAAAAACTGTTTTTT.

This clonotype was seen only a few times. This chain's CDR3 is CASSPGPERGETQYF. CDR3 in DNA: TGTGCCAGCTCACCCGGACCAGAGAGGGGGGAGACCCAGTACTTC. This chain links TRBV18 with TRBJ2-5, with a weak D call TRBD1 (6 bases). Germline CDR1 is KGHSH and CDR2 is LQKENI. CDR3 size: 15 residues. Trimming took off 3 bases at V and 5 bases at J, with 16 bases between the two ends.

The chain employs TRBV7-2 and TRBJ2-1, with D uncertain. Germline CDR1 is SGHTA and CDR2 is FQGNSA. The CDR3 length is 12 residues. The V end was cut by 5 bases, the J end by 4 bases, with 6 bases between. The CDR3 sequence: CASSERYNEQFF. CDR3 DNA: TGTGCCAGCAGCGAAAGATACAATGAGCAGTTCTTC.